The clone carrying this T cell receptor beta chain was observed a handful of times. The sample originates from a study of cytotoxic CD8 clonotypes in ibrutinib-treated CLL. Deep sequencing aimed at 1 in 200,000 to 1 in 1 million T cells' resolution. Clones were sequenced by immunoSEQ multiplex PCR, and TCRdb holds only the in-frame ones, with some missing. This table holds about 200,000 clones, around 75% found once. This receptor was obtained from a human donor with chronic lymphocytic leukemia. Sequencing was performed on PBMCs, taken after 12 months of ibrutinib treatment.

CDR3 loop: CASSYLGRTGEQYF. CDR3 nucleotide sequence: TGTGCCAGCAGTTACCTGGGCCGTACGGGAGAGCAGTACTTC. The V and J genes are TRBV6-5 and TRBJ2-7, with D possibly TRBD2 on 5 matching bases. The CDR3 is made up of 14 amino acids. Germline V CDR1 and CDR2: MNHEY, SVGAGI. Trimming cost V 2 bases and J 7 bases, with 15 bases left between them.